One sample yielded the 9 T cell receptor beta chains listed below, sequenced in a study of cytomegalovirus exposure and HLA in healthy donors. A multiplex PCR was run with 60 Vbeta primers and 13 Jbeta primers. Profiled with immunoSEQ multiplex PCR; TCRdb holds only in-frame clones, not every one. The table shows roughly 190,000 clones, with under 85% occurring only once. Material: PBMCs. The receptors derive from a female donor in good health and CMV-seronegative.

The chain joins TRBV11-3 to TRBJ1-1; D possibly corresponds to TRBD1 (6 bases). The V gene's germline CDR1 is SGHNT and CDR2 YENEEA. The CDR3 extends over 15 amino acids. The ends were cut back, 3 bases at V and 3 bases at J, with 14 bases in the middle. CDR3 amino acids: CASSFAGTQDTEAFF. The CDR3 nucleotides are TGTGCCAGCAGCTTCGCCGGGACACAGGACACTGAAGCTTTCTTT.

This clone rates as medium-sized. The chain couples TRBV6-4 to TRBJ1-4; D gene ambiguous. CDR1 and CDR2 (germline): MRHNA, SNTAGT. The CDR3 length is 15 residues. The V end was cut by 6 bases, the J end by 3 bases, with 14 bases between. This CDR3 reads CASSRVSGSNEKLFF. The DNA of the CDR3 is TGTGCCAGCAGCCGTGTTTCGGGATCTAATGAAAAACTGTTTTTT.

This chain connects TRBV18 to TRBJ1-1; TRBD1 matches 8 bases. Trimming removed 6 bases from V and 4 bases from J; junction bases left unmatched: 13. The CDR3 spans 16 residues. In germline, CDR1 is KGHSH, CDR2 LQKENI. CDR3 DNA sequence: TGTGCCAGCTCCCTGGACAGGGATACCCTGAGCACTGAAGCTTTCTTT. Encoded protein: CASSLDRDTLSTEAFF.

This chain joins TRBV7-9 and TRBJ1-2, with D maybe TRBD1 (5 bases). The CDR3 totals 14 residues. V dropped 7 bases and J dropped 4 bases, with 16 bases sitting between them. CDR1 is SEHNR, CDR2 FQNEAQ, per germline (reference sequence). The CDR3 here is CASTTGGGSYGYTF. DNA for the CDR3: TGTGCCAGCACCACGGGGGGAGGTAGCTATGGCTACACCTTC.

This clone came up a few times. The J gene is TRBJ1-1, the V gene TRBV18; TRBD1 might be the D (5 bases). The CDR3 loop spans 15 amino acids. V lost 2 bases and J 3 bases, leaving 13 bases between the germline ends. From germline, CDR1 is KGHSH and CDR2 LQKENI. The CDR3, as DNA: TGTGCCAGCTCACCAATTGAAGGGGCCCACACTGAAGCTTTCTTT. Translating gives CASSPIEGAHTEAFF. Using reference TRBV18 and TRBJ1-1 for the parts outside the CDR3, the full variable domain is NAGVMQNPRHLVRRRGQEARLRCSPMKGHSHVYWYRQLPEEGLKFMVYLQKENIIDESGMPKERFSAEFPKEGPSILRIQQVVRGDSAAYFCASSPIEGAHTEAFFGQGTRLTVV.

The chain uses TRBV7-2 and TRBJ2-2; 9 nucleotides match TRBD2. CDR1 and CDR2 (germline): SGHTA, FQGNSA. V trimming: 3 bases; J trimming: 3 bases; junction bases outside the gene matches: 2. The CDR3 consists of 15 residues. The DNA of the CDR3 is TGTGCCAGCAGCTTTAGCGGGGGAGACACCGGGGAGCTGTTTTTT. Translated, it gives CASSFSGGDTGELFF.

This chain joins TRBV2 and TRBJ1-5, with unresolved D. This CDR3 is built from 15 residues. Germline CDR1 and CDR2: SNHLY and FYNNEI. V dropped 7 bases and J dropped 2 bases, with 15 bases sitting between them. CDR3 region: CASTPYGEGNQPQHF. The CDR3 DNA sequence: TGTGCCAGCACCCCGTACGGGGAGGGCAATCAGCCCCAGCATTTT.

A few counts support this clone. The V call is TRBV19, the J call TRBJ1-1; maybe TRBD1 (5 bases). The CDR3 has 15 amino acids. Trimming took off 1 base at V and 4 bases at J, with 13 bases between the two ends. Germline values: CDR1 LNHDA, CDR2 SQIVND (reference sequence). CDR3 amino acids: CASSIGGVKSTEAFF. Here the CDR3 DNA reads TGTGCCAGTAGTATAGGGGGGGTAAAAAGCACTGAAGCTTTCTTT. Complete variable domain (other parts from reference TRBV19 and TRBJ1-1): DGGITQSPKYLFRKEGQNVTLSCEQNLNHDAMYWYRQDPGQGLRLIYYSQIVNDFQKGDIAEGYSVSREKKESFPLTVTSAQKNPTAFYLCASSIGGVKSTEAFFGQGTRLTVV.

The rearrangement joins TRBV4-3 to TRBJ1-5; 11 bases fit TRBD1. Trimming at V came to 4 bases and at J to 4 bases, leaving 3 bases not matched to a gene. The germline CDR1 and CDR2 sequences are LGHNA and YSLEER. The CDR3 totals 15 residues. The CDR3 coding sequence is TGCGCCAGCAGCCCGGGGACAGGGGGTAATCAGCCCCAGCATTTT. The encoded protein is CASSPGTGGNQPQHF.